This T cell receptor (beta chain) was sequenced in a study of response to subunit inactivated influenza vaccine. TCRdb analysed the RT-PCR reads with MiXCR anew, one entry per CDR3 protein. The sample lists 500,000 to 700,000 distinct CDR3 sequences, roughly a quarter seen once, with approximately 3% in the top ten. CDR1 MNHEY and CDR2 SMNVEV come from the germline V gene (reference sequence). The CDR3 is 14 amino acids. V was shortened by 9 bases and J by 5 bases, with 19 bases between the two germline ends. These data also featured in a second study, about T cells expressing NK-cell markers. That paper adds: Scientists made TCR beta cDNA using 5'RACE template switching with UMIs. Only alpha-beta TCR T cells were sorted in several experiments, using an anti-gamma-delta TCR antibody. Among CD8+ T cells from about six donors, dominant NKG2C+ clonotypes accounted for about 1.0-7.0%. Leadership of the CD3+CD56-NKG2C+ fraction also belonged to these clonotypes in a handful of donors. HCMV specificity of the expanded NKG2C+ T cell clones stayed unclear.

The source material was CD4+ T cells sorted from PBMCs, sampled roughly 13 days after vaccination. The TCR was taken from a man aged 50-60 years who received an inactivated influenza vaccine. The V gene is TRBV27, the J gene TRBJ1-1; TRBD1 might be the D (6 bases). CDR3 loop: CASIRTAIGTEAFF. The CDR3 DNA reads as TGTGCCAGTATAAGGACAGCTATAGGGACTGAAGCTTTCTTT.